The TCR beta chain described here comes from a study of cytomegalovirus exposure and HLA in healthy donors. Across the whole study: As released early, the data held some 85 million unique TCRs from HLA-typed donors.

Study results and limitations: Researchers reported from a later analysis that most CMV-associated TCR beta chains appeared HLA-restricted. It emerged from a later analysis that several of the most significant clusters appeared to be linked to common viral pathogens.

The CDR3 extends over 17 amino acids. V was cut by 0 bases and J by 2 bases, with 15 bases left in between. Per the germline V gene, CDR1 is SGHDT and CDR2 is YYEEEE. A remark on this clone: The antigen is undetermined.

60 Vbeta and 13 Jbeta primers were used in PCR. The assay was immunoSEQ multiplex PCR, and TCRdb's table has in-frame clones only and misses some. The data contain hundreds of thousands of clones, almost 80% of them seen just once; the ten biggest clones take up 3% to 4.5%. This chain joins TRBV5-6 and TRBJ1-3; D ambiguous. This clonotype originated in a male donor in good health and CMV-seronegative. Specimen: PBMCs. The DNA of the CDR3 is TGTGCCAGCAGCTTGGGTGCCCCACGGAGAGCTGGAAACACCATATATTTT. Protein product: CASSLGAPRRAGNTIYF. The full variable domain, rest sourced from reference TRBV5-6 and TRBJ1-3, is DAGVTQSPTHLIKTRGQQVTLRCSPKSGHDTVSWYQQALGQGPQFIFQYYEEEERQRGNFPDRFSGHQFPNYSSELNVNALLLGDSALYLCASSLGAPRRAGNTIYFGEGSWLTVV.